This T cell receptor (beta chain) was sequenced for a study of CD8 T cells in ankylosing spondylitis. At least ten counts were recorded for this clonotype. V shed 0 bases and J 0 bases; nucleotides not matched to a gene: 5. Germline loops: CDR1 DFQATT, CDR2 SNEGSKA (reference sequence). CDR3 length equals 15 residues. TCRdb reprocessed the 5' RACE reads with MiXCR, giving one entry per CDR3 protein. The sample contains 250,000 or so distinct CDR3 sequences, 20% to 30% of which appear only once. The sequenced sample was blood, either unsorted or a sorted T cell fraction (not recorded which). This receptor was taken from a male donor with ankylosing spondylitis or in good health (not recorded which). The V gene is TRBV20-1, the J gene TRBJ2-7, with 7 bases matching TRBD1. The CDR3 DNA is TGCAGTGCTAGAGATGACAGGGCGAACTCCTACGAGCAGTACTTC. Protein: CSARDDRANSYEQYF.